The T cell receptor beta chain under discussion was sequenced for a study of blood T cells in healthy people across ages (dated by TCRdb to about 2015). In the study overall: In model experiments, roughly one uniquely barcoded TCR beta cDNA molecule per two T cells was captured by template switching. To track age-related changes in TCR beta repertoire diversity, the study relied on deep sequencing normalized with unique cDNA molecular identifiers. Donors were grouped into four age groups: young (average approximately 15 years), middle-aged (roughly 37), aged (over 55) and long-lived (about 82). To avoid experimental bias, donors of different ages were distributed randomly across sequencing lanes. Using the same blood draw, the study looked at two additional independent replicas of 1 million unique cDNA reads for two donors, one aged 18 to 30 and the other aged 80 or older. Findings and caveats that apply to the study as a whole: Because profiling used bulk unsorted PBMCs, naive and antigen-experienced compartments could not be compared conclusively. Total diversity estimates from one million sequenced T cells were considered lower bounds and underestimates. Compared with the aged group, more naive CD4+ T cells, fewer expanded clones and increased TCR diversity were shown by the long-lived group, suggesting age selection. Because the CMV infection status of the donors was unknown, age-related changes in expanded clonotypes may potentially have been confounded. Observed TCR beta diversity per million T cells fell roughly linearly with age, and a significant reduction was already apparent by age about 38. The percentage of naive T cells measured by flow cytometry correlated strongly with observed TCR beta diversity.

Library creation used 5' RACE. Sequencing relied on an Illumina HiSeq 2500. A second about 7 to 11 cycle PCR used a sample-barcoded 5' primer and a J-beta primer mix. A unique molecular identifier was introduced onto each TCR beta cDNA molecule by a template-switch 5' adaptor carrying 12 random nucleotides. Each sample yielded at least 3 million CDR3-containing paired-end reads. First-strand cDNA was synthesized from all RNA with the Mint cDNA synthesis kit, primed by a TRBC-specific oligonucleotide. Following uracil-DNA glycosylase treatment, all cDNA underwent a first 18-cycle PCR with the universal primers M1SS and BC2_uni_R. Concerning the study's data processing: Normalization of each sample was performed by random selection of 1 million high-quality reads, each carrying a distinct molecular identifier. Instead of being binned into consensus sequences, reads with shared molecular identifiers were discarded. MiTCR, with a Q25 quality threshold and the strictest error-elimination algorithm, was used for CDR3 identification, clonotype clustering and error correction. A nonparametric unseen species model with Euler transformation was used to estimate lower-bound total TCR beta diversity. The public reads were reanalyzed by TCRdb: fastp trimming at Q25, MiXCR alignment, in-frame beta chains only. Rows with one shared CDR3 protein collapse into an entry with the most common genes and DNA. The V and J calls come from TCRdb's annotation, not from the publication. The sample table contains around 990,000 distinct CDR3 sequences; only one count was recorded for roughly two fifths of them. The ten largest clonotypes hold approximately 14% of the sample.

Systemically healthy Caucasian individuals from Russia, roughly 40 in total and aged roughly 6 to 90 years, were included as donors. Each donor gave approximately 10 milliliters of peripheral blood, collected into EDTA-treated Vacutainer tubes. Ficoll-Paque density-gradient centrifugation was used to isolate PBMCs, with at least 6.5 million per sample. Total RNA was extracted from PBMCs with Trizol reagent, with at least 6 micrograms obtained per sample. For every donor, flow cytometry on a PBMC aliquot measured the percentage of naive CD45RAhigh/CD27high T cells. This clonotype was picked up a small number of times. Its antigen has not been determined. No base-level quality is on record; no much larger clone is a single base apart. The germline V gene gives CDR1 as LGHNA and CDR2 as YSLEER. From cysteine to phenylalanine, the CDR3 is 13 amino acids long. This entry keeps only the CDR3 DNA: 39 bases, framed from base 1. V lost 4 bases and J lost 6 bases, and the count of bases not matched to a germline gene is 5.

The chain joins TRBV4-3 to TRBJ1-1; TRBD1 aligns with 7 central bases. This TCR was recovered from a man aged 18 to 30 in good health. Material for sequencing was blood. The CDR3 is CASSPVQGAEAFF. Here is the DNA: TGCGCCAGCAGCCCCGTCCAGGGGGCTGAAGCTTTCTTT.